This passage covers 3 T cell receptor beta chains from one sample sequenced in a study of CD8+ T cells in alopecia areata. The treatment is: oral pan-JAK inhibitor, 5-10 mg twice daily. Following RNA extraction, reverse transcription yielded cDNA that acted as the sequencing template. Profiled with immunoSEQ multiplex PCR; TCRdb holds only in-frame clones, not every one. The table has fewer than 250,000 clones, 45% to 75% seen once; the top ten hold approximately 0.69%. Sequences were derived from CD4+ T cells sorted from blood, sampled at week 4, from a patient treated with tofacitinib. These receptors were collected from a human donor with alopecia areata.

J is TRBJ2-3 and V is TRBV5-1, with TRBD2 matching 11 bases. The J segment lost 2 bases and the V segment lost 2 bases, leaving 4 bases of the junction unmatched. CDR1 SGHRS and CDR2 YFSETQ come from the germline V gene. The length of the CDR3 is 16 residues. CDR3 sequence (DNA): TGCGCCAGCAGCTTCCTTAGCGGGAGGGCCACAGATACGCAGTATTTT. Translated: CASSFLSGRATDTQYF.

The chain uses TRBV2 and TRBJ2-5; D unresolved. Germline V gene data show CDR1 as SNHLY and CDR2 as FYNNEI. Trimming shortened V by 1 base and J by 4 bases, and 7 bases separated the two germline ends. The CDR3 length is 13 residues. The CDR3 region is CASSEVSRETQYF. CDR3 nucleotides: TGTGCCAGCAGTGAAGTAAGCCGAGAGACCCAGTACTTC.

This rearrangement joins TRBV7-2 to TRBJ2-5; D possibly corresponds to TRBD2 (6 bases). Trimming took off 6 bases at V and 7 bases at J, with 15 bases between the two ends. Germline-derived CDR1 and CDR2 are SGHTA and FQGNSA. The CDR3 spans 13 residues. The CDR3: CASREAGLGTQYF. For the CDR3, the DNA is TGTGCCAGCAGGGAGGCGGGGCTTGGGACCCAGTACTTC.